The 14 T cell receptor beta chains listed next were all sequenced from one sample in a study of early T cells in non-severe SARS-CoV-2 infection (TCRdb year 2021). Libraries were constructed by 5' RACE. These reads were obtained on a NextSeq 500. TCRdb reprocessed the public reads (quality trimming at Q25 with fastp, clone calling with MiXCR) and kept in-frame beta chains. A single entry per CDR3 protein holds the most common genes and DNA from its merged rows. The sample contains tens of thousands of distinct CDR3 sequences, about 12% of them found a single time. The ten largest clones add up to about 1.3% of the sample. The sequencing used whole blood, collected at baseline. The receptors originated from an adult who was a healthcare worker with PCR-confirmed SARS-CoV-2 infection or an uninfected control (not recorded which).

This clonotype occurred a few times. This chain uses TRBV12-3 or TRBV12-4 with TRBJ1-3, with D uncertain. This CDR3 comprises 15 residues. V gave up 2 bases and J gave up 0 bases, with 8 bases separating them. CDR3 DNA sequence: TGTGCCAGCAGTTTAAGGGCAGACTCTGGAAACACCATATATTTT. Its protein is CASSLRADSGNTIYF.

On this clonotype: A much larger clone differs by one base, so this may be a read error. The chain links TRBV7-9 to TRBJ2-5; 9 nucleotides align to TRBD2. CDR3 size: 13 residues. Germline V gene lookup returns CDR1 SEHNR and CDR2 FQNEAQ (reference sequence). J lost 4 bases, V lost 5 bases, and 2 bases had no gene match. CDR3 residues: CASSPGLAETQYF. DNA for the CDR3: TGTGCCAGCAGCCCGGGACTAGCAGAGACCCAGTACTTC.

This clonotype was picked up many times. This rearrangement joins TRBV24-1 to TRBJ1-1, with D possibly TRBD1 on 6 matching bases. The V gene's germline CDR1 is KGHDR and CDR2 SFDVKD. Deletions cut 0 bases from V and 10 bases from J, with 17 bases between. CDR3 length: 15 residues. In DNA form, the CDR3 reads TGTGCCACCAGTGATTTGACGACAGGAACGGGGAGAGCTTTCTTT. Encoded protein: CATSDLTTGTGRAFF.

The sample holds a few counts of this clonotype. This sequence joins TRBV7-6 and TRBJ1-1; D is unclear. CDR3 length: 16 residues. Trimming took off 4 bases at V and 2 bases at J, with 17 bases between the two ends. Germline CDR1 and CDR2: SGHVS and FNYEAQ. The CDR3 DNA sequence: TGTGCCAGCAGCTCAAGCCTAACTGACCCAAACACTGAAGCTTTCTTT. Its translation is CASSSSLTDPNTEAFF.

Ten or more counts support this clonotype. The chain uses TRBV5-1 and TRBJ2-7; 13 nucleotides line up with TRBD2. J was trimmed by 2 bases and V by 4 bases; bases with no gene match: 9. Germline V gives CDR1 SGHRS, CDR2 YFSETQ. There are 17 residues in the CDR3. DNA for the CDR3: TGCGCCAGCAGCGACGGACTAGCGGGGGATCTAACCTACGAGCAGTACTTC. This translates into CASSDGLAGDLTYEQYF.

This clonotype has more than one count but fewer than ten. The chain recombines TRBV19 with TRBJ2-2; D possibly uses TRBD1 or TRBD2 (5 bases each). Germline lookup yields CDR1 LNHDA and CDR2 SQIVND (reference sequence). The CDR3 spans 14 residues. Trimming left V 9 bases short and J 6 bases short, with 17 bases between. The CDR3 DNA reads as TGTGCCAGCTCTAACCTGGGGGTTGCCGGGGAGCTGTTTTTT. This gives the protein CASSNLGVAGELFF.

V and J are TRBV4-2 and TRBJ2-1, with D tentatively TRBD1 (5 bases). Germline V gene data show CDR1 as LGHNA and CDR2 as YNFKEQ. The CDR3 consists of 15 residues. Deletions cut 9 bases from V and 2 bases from J, with 17 bases between. The CDR3 coding sequence is TGTGCCAGTTCCAAGACAGTTGAGACCTACAATGAGCAGTTCTTC. Its protein is CASSKTVETYNEQFF.

The rearrangement joins TRBV20-1 to TRBJ2-1, with TRBD2 matching 8 bases. The junction had 13 bases not matched to a gene; V was cut back by 6 bases and J by 9 bases. Germline CDR1 reads DFQATT; CDR2 reads SNEGSKA (reference sequence). The length of the CDR3 is 14 residues. The CDR3 sequence is CSAIAPRLAIEQFF. The CDR3 DNA sequence: TGCAGTGCCATAGCCCCGCGACTAGCGATTGAGCAGTTCTTC.

This clonotype was picked up a small number of times. The J gene is TRBJ1-3, the V gene TRBV27; D may be TRBD1 (6 bases). Germline CDR1 is MNHEY and CDR2 is SMNVEV (reference sequence). The CDR3 length is 16 residues. Trimming cost V 2 bases and J 2 bases, with 13 bases left between them. Here the CDR3 reads CASSLRGGKAGNTIYF. The CDR3 DNA is TGTGCCAGCAGTTTAAGAGGGGGAAAGGCTGGAAACACCATATATTTT.

This clonotype was detected ten times or more. The gene calls are TRBV11-2 and TRBJ2-1, with 10 nucleotides matching TRBD1. V shed 4 bases and J 8 bases; nucleotides not matched to a gene: 8. The germline gives CDR1 SGHAT, CDR2 FQNNGV. This CDR3 region has 15 residues. CDR3 sequence: CASSSGQGMYDEQFF. The CDR3 DNA reads as TGTGCCAGCAGCTCGGGACAGGGGATGTACGATGAGCAGTTCTTC. Filled out from reference TRBV11-2 and TRBJ2-1, the complete variable domain reads EAGVAQSPRYKIIEKRQSVAFWCNPISGHATLYWYQQILGQGPKLLIQFQNNGVVDDSQLPKDRFSAERLKGVDSTLKIQPAKLEDSAVYLCASSSGQGMYDEQFFGPGTRLTVL.

The table lists this clonotype with a few counts. This chain links TRBV6-5 with TRBJ1-3, with D hard to call. Germline lookup yields CDR1 MNHEY and CDR2 SVGAGI. The CDR3 sequence is 16 residues long. With 0 bases removed from V and 6 bases from J, the gap between germline ends came to 15 bases. The CDR3: CASSYSPDTAENTIYF. The CDR3 region has the DNA TGTGCCAGCAGTTACTCCCCCGACACGGCTGAAAACACCATATATTTT.

The table lists this clonotype with many counts. This sequence joins TRBV6-2 or TRBV6-3 and TRBJ1-5, with 8 bases fitting TRBD1. The germline V gene has CDR1 MNHEY and CDR2 SVGEGT. This CDR3 comprises 15 residues. The J segment lost 5 bases and the V segment lost 6 bases, leaving 9 bases of the junction unmatched. In DNA form, the CDR3 reads TGTGCCAGCAGCCAAAAAGGACAGGGTTATCAGCCCCAGCATTTT. This encodes CASSQKGQGYQPQHF.

The chain uses TRBV28 and TRBJ1-5; 7 bases agree with TRBD1. The trim removed 5 bases at V and 4 bases at J, leaving 11 bases unmatched. The germline V gene encodes CDR1 MDHEN and CDR2 SYDVKM. The length of the CDR3 is 16 residues. CDR3 amino acids: CASSLPQGGGNQPQHF. CDR3 DNA sequence: TGTGCCAGCAGTCTCCCGCAGGGGGGAGGGAATCAGCCCCAGCATTTT.

This clonotype was counted between two and nine times. The CDR3 coding sequence is TGTGCCAGCAGTTTCTGGACACTCTATGGCTACACCTTC. It translates to CASSFWTLYGYTF. The V call is TRBV28, the J call TRBJ1-2, with D possibly being TRBD1 (5 bases). The CDR3 runs to 13 residues. The germline CDR1 and CDR2 sequences are MDHEN and SYDVKM. Trimming removed 3 bases from V and 4 bases from J, with 9 bases in between.